This is a list of T cell receptor beta chains from one sample in a study of blood T cell repertoires in COVID-19. Assay used: immunoSEQ multiplex PCR; TCRdb lists only in-frame clones, some missing. The table lists some 100,000 clones, around 88% of them singletons. The source material was peripheral blood. These receptors were obtained from a woman in her 70s with acute or convalescent COVID-19. Each CDR3 is given with its conserved first and last residue. The D gene is left open where the match is weak. Size is omitted from some rows. Given values are once, few, many or a class for expanded clones.

TRBV6-5	.	.	TRBJ2-7	TGTGCCAGCACAAGGGGTACCAAGAGCTCCTACGAGCAGTACTTC	CASTRGTKSSYEQYF
TRBV24-1	.	.	TRBJ2-5	TGTGCCACCAGTTGGGGGGGCTCCCAAGAGACCCAGTACTTC	CATSWGGSQETQYF
TRBV24-1	.	.	TRBJ1-1	TGTGCCACCAGTGACCCCGGACAGACTGAAGCTTTCTTT	CATSDPGQTEAFF
TRBV7-9	.	.	TRBJ2-3	TGTGCCAGCAGAGGGCAGGGAAGGACAGATACGCAGTATTTT	CASRGQGRTDTQYF
TRBV7-9	.	.	TRBJ1-1	TGTGCCAGCAGCACCCGGCAGGGGTTCACTGAAGCTTTCTTT	CASSTRQGFTEAFF
TRBV3-1/TRBV3-2	.	TRBD1	TRBJ2-6	TGTGCCAGCAGCCAAAGATCTTGGACAGGGGGGAGGTCTGGGGCCAACGTCCTGACTTTC	CASSQRSWTGGRSGANVLTF
TRBV27	.	.	TRBJ1-3	TGTGCCAGCAGTTTTCGAGTTGGAAACACCATATATTTT	CASSFRVGNTIYF
TRBV3-1/TRBV3-2	once	.	TRBJ2-2	TGTGCCAGCAGCCAAGATGGAGGGTCGAACACCGGGGAGCTGTTTTTT	CASSQDGGSNTGELFF
TRBV7-8	.	TRBD1	TRBJ1-4	TGTGCCAGCAGCGTGGCCCGGGACAGACCTCGCCAACTGTTTTTT	CASSVARDRPRQLFF
TRBV5-1	.	TRBD2	TRBJ2-7	TGCGCCAGCAGCTTAGTAGCGGGAGGCACCTACGAGCAGTACTTC	CASSLVAGGTYEQYF
TRBV15	.	.	TRBJ2-1	TGTGCCACCAGCAGAGATAAGGGGTACTACAATGAGCAGTTCTTC	CATSRDKGYYNEQFF
TRBV14	once	TRBD1	TRBJ1-6	TGTGCCAGCAGCCAAGCAACAGGGGGTGGGCTTTCACCCCTCCACTTT	CASSQATGGGLSPLHF
TRBV14	.	TRBD1	TRBJ1-6	TGTGCCAGCAGCCAAGGACAGGGGCGGTCACCCCTCCACTTT	CASSQGQGRSPLHF
TRBV30	.	.	TRBJ1-2	TGTGCCTGGAGTCCTAAATCCGGGACACAATTTAACTATGGCTACACCTTC	CAWSPKSGTQFNYGYTF
TRBV19	.	.	TRBJ1-4	TGTGCCAGTAGTGCCTCGGGGAGGACTAATGAAAAACTGTTTTTT	CASSASGRTNEKLFF
TRBV18	.	.	TRBJ1-4	TGTGCCAGCTCACCACTTACGGCGGCTAATGAAAAACTGTTTTTT	CASSPLTAANEKLFF
TRBV21-1	once	.	TRBJ2-7	TGTGCCAGCAGCCTCCACGAGCAGTACTTC	CASSLHEQYF
TRBV19	few	.	TRBJ1-6	TGTGCCAGTAGTACCAACAGGGTTGTTTCTTCACCCCTCCACTTT	CASSTNRVVSSPLHF
TRBV30	.	TRBD1	TRBJ2-3	TGTGCCTGGGTGAATACAGGGGGCGCAGATACGCAGTATTTT	CAWVNTGGADTQYF
TRBV10-2	.	.	TRBJ2-5	TGCGCCAGCAGAACGGGGGAAGAGACCCAGTACTTC	CASRTGEETQYF
TRBV3-1/TRBV3-2	.	.	TRBJ1-1	TGTGCCAGCAGCCAAGGAGGGGGAGCTTTCTTT	CASSQGGGAFF
TRBV27	.	.	TRBJ2-3	TGTGCCAGCAGTAGACGTCGCGGAGGCCCTTCCACAGATACGCAGTATTTT	CASSRRRGGPSTDTQYF
TRBV3-1/TRBV3-2	.	.	TRBJ1-1	TGTGCCAGCAGCCAAGTCTATTCTGAAGCTTTCTTT	CASSQVYSEAFF
TRBV4-2	few	.	TRBJ2-2	TGTGCCAGCAGCGGGACACCGAACACCGGGGAGCTGTTTTTT	CASSGTPNTGELFF
TRBV2	.	.	TRBJ1-4	TGTGCCAGCAGTGTCGTTCGGAATGAAAAACTGTTTTTT	CASSVVRNEKLFF
TRBV7-9	.	TRBD1	TRBJ1-4	TGTGCCAGCAGCTTAGCGAAGGGACAGGGATCGGAAAAACTGTTTTTT	CASSLAKGQGSEKLFF
TRBV7-6	.	TRBD1	TRBJ1-2	TGTGCCAGCAGCCTATCTGCCGGACAGGGGGGTAGCTACACCTTC	CASSLSAGQGGSYTF
TRBV5-6	once	.	TRBJ2-1	TGTGCCAGCACTAATACTAGGGATGAGCAGTTCTTC	CASTNTRDEQFF
TRBV6-5	once	TRBD1	TRBJ1-6	TGTGCCAGCACCGTAGGACAGGGAAATTCACCCCTCCACTTT	CASTVGQGNSPLHF
TRBV11-2	.	TRBD1	TRBJ2-1	TGTGCCAGCAGCTTAGTCGGGACAGGGTACAATGAGCAGTTCTTC	CASSLVGTGYNEQFF
TRBV9	.	TRBD1	TRBJ2-5	TGTGCCAGCAGCGGGACAGGGGGAGAGACCCAGTACTTC	CASSGTGGETQYF